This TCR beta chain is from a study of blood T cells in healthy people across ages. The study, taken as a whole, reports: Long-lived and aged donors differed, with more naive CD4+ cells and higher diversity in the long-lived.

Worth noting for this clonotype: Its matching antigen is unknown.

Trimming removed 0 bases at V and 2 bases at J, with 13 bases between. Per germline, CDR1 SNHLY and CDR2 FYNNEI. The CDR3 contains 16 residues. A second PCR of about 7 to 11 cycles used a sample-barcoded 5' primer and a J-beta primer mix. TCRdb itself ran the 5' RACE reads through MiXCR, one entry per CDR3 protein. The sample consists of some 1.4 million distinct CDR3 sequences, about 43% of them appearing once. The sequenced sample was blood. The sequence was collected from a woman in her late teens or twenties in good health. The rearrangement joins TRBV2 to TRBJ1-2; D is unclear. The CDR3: CASSEALRAGNYGYTF. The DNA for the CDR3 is TGTGCCAGCAGTGAAGCGCTTCGGGCAGGAAACTATGGCTACACCTTC.